Sequencing of this T cell receptor beta chain was carried out in a study of blood T cell repertoires in COVID-19. About the research overall: The origin of the acute and convalescent COVID-19 samples was the United States, Italy and Spain. PBMCs, B-cell-depleted T cells, or T cells were the source of the cDNA or gDNA that made up the material.

V dropped 0 bases and J dropped 0 bases, with 9 bases sitting between them. Germline V gene data show CDR1 as MNHEY and CDR2 as SVGAGI. This CDR3 comprises 16 residues. Methods used by the authors: Amplifying reference gene primers gave estimates of nucleated cell counts. Assay used: immunoSEQ multiplex PCR; TCRdb lists only in-frame clones, some missing. The V and J calls and clone size come from that table; D and trimming were worked out from the DNA. The repertoire holds under 150,000 clones, with 81% as singletons. The specimen was peripheral blood. The receptor comes from a human donor with acute or convalescent COVID-19. The donor label of this sample is uncertain. The chain couples TRBV6-5 to TRBJ1-3; D not resolved. This CDR3 reads CASSYSLPSSGNTIYF. The CDR3 coding sequence is TGTGCCAGCAGTTACTCGTTGCCCAGCTCTGGAAACACCATATATTTT.